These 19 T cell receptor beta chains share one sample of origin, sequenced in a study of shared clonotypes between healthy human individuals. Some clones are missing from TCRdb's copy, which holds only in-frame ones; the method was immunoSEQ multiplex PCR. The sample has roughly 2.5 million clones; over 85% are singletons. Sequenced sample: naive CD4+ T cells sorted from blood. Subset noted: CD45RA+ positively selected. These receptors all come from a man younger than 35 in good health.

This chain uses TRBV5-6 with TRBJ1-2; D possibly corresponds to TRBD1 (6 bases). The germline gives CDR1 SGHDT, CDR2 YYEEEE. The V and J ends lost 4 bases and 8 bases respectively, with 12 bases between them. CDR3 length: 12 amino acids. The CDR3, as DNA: TGTGCCAGCAGCCAGGGGACGATCGGCTACACCTTC. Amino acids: CASSQGTIGYTF.

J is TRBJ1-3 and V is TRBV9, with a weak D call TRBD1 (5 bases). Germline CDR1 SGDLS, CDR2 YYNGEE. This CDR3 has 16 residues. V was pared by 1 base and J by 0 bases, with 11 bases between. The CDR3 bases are TGTGCCAGCAGCGTACACGACAGCCACTCTGGAAACACCATATATTTT. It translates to CASSVHDSHSGNTIYF.

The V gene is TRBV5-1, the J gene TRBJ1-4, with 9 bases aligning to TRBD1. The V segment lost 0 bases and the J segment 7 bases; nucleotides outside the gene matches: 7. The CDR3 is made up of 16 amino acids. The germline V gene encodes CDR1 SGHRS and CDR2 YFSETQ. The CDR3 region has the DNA TGCGCCAGCAGCTTGGTGCCACAGGGGGCGGGTGAAAAACTGTTTTTT. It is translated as CASSLVPQGAGEKLFF. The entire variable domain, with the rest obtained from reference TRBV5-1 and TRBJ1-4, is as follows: KAGVTQTPRYLIKTRGQQVTLSCSPISGHRSVSWYQQTPGQGLQFLFEYFSETQRNKGNFPGRFSGRQFSNSRSEMNVSTLELGDSALYLCASSLVPQGAGEKLFFGSGTQLSVL.

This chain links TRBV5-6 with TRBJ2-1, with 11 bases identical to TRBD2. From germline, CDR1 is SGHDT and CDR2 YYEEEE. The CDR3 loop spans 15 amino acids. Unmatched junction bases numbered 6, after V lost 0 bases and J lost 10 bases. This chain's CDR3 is CASSLVSGRAAEQFF. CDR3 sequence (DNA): TGTGCCAGCAGCTTGGTTAGCGGGAGGGCCGCCGAGCAGTTCTTC.

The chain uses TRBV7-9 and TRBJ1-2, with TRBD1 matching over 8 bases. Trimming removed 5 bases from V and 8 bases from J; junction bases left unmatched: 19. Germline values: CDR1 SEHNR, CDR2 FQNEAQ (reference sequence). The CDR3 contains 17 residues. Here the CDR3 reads CASSPRTGNVQLGGYTF. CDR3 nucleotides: TGTGCCAGCAGCCCACGGACAGGGAACGTACAACTAGGGGGCTACACCTTC. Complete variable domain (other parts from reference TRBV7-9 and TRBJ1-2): DTGVSQNPRHKITKRGQNVTFRCDPISEHNRLYWYRQTLGQGPEFLTYFQNEAQLEKSRLLSDRFSAERPKGSFSTLEIQRTEQGDSAMYLCASSPRTGNVQLGGYTFGSGTRLTVV.

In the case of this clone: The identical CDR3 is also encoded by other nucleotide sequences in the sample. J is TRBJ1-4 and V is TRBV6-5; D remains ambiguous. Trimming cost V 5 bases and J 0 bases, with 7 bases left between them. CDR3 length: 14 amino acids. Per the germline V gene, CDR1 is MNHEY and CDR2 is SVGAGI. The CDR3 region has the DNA TGTGCCAGCAGTAGGACGGCAACTAATGAAAAACTGTTTTTT. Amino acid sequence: CASSRTATNEKLFF.

CDR3 residues: CASSPTGTSGNYEQYF. DNA for the CDR3: TGCGCCAGCAGCCCGACCGGGACTAGCGGGAACTACGAGCAGTACTTC. The genes are TRBV4-3 and TRBJ2-7; TRBD2 matches 13 bases. V was pared by 4 bases and J by 3 bases, with 6 bases of the junction left unmatched. This CDR3 region has 16 residues. Germline assignment: CDR1 LGHNA and CDR2 YSLEER.

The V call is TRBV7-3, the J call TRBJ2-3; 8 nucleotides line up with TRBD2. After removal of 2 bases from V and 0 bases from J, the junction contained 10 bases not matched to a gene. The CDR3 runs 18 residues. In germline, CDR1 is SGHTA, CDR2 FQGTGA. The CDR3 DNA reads TGTGCCAGCAGCTTAGGGTTACTAGCGGTTGCTAGCACAGATACGCAGTATTTT. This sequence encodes CASSLGLLAVASTDTQYF.

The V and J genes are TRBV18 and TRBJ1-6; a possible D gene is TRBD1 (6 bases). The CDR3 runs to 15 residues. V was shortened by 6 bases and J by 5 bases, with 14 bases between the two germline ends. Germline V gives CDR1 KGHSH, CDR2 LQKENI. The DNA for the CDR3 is TGTGCCAGCTCCCCTCAGGGGCTGGATAATTCACCCCTCCACTTT. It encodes CASSPQGLDNSPLHF.

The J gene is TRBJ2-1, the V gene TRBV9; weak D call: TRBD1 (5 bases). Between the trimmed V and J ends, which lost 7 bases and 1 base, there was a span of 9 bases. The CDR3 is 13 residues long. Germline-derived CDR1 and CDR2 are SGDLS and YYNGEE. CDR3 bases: TGTGCCAGCGCTAGGGGATCCTACAATGAGCAGTTCTTC. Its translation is CASARGSYNEQFF.

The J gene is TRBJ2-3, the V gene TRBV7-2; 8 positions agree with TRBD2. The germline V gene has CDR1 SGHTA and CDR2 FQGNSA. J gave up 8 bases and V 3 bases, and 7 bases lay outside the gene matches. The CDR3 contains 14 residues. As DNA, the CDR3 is TGTGCCAGCAGCTTGGCAGCGGGAGAGGGTACGCAGTATTTT. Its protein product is CASSLAAGEGTQYF.

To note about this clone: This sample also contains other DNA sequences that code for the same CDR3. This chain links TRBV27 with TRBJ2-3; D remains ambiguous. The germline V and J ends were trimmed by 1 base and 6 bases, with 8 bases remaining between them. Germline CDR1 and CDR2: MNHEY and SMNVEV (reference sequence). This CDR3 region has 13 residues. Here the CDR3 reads CASSLWRGDTQYF. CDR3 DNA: TGTGCCAGCAGTTTATGGAGAGGCGATACGCAGTATTTT.

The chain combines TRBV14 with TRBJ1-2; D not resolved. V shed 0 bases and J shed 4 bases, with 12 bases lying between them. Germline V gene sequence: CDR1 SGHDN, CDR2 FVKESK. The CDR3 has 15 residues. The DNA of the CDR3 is TGTGCCAGCAGCCAAGAAAGTAAAGCTTTCTATGGCTACACCTTC. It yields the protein CASSQESKAFYGYTF.

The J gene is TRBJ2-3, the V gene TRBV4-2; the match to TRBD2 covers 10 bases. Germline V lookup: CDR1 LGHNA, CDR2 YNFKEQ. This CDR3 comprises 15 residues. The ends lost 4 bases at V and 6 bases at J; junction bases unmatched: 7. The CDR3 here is CASSRSLAGFDTQYF. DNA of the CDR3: TGTGCCAGCAGCCGCTCACTAGCGGGATTTGATACGCAGTATTTT.

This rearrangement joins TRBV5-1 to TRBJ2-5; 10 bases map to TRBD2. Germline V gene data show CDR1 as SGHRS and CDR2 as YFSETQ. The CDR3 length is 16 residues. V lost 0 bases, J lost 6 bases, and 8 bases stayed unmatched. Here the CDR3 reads CASSLGSSGSSKTQYF. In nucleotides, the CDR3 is TGCGCCAGCAGCTTGGGGTCTAGCGGGAGTTCGAAGACCCAGTACTTC.

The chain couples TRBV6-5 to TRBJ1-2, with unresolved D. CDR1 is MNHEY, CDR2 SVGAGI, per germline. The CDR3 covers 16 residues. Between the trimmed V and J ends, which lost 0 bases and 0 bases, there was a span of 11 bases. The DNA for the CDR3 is TGTGCCAGCAGTTACTCGAAACTGGCAGCTAACTATGGCTACACCTTC. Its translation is CASSYSKLAANYGYTF.

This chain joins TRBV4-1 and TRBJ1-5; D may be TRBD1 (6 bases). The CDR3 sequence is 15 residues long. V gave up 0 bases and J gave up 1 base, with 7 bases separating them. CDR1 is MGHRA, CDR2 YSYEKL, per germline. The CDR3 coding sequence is TGCGCCAGCAGCCAAGATGACAGGAGCAATCAGCCCCAGCATTTT. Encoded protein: CASSQDDRSNQPQHF.

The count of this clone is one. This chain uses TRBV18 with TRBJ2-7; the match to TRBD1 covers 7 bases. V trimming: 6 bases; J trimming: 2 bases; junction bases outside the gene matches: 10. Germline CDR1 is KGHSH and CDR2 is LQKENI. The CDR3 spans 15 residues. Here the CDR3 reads CASSLGRQGTYEQYF. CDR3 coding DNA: TGTGCCAGCTCTCTCGGACGACAGGGCACCTACGAGCAGTACTTC.

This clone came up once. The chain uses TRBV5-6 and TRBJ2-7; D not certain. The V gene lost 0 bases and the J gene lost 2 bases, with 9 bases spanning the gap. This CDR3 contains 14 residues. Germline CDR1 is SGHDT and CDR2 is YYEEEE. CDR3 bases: TGTGCCAGCAGCTTGGTTGTCAGCACCTACGAGCAGTACTTC. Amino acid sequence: CASSLVVSTYEQYF.